The 30 T cell receptor beta chains in this list originate from one sample, sequenced in a study of OX40 agonist ivuxolimab in advanced cancers. Produced via immunoSEQ multiplex PCR; TCRdb's table is partial and in-frame only. The sample consists of 30,000 to 40,000 clones, about 90% of them appearing once. Sequencing used CD4+ or CD8+ T cells sorted from blood, obtained in a trial of the OX40 agonist ivuxolimab. The receptors shown here come from an adult with an advanced solid tumor such as melanoma, head and neck, liver or kidney cancer.

This clone was counted a single time. The CDR3: CAWSDPGGSGVGEQFF. The CDR3 bases are TGTGCCTGGAGCGACCCGGGTGGTAGCGGGGTTGGTGAGCAGTTCTTC. The chain links TRBV30 to TRBJ2-1; 8 positions match TRBD2. Trimming at V came to 3 bases and at J to 9 bases, leaving 16 bases not matched to a gene. Germline assignment: CDR1 GTSNPN and CDR2 SVGIG (reference sequence). The CDR3 has 16 residues.

This rearrangement joins TRBV7-5 to TRBJ1-2. TRBV7-5 is noted as a pseudogene. The CDR3 sequence is 13 residues long. CDR3 sequence (DNA): TGTGCCAGCAGCTTGGAGGGGGACTATGGCTACACCTTC. It encodes CASSLEGDYGYTF.

The genes are TRBV9 and TRBJ2-7; maybe TRBD1 (6 bases). This CDR3 has 16 residues. Trimming took 0 bases from V and 6 from J, leaving 19 bases between them. Looked up from germline, CDR1 is SGDLS and CDR2 is YYNGEE. DNA of the CDR3: TGTGCCAGCAGCGTAGCTACAGGGTCCCAGTTAGGCGAGCAGTACTTC. Translating gives CASSVATGSQLGEQYF.

The chain recombines TRBV7-9 with TRBJ2-3; no clear D gene. The germline V gene has CDR1 SEHNR and CDR2 FQNEAQ (reference sequence). This CDR3 spans 16 amino acids. V was trimmed by 5 bases and J by 2 bases, leaving 17 bases between them. The CDR3 nucleotides read TGTGCCAGCAGCCCCGAAGGCCTTCCTTACACAGATACGCAGTATTTT. This gives the protein CASSPEGLPYTDTQYF.

This clone has just a few counts. V is TRBV7-9 and J is TRBJ1-1; D call uncertain. The length of the CDR3 is 15 residues. Germline CDR1 and CDR2: SEHNR and FQNEAQ (reference sequence). V was clipped by 4 bases and J by 3 bases, with 15 bases between them. As DNA, the CDR3 is TGTGCCAGCAGCTCGGACTTGGACTCACACACTGAAGCTTTCTTT. Protein product: CASSSDLDSHTEAFF.

The table lists this clone with a few counts. This chain uses TRBV4-2 with TRBJ1-1; 7 nucleotides line up with TRBD1. CDR1 and CDR2 from the germline V gene are LGHNA and YNFKEQ. This CDR3 spans 13 amino acids. The V segment lost 0 bases and the J segment 8 bases; nucleotides outside the gene matches: 3. CDR3 nucleotide sequence: TGTGCCAGCAGCCAAGAAGGGGACAGCGAAGCTTTCTTT. This translates into CASSQEGDSEAFF.

The chain recombines TRBV6-1 with TRBJ2-7, with 10 positions matching TRBD2. Germline V CDR1 and CDR2: MNHNS, SASEGT. The CDR3 length is 14 residues. J gave up 3 bases and V 5 bases, and 4 bases lay outside the gene matches. In nucleotides, the CDR3 is TGTGCCAGCAGTTTTAGCGGGGGGCTCTACGAGCAGTACTTC. This gives the protein CASSFSGGLYEQYF.

The V call is TRBV6-5, the J call TRBJ1-1, with 7 bases that match TRBD1. Losses at the gene ends were 3 bases for V and 10 bases for J; bases not matched to a gene: 8. Germline V CDR1 and CDR2: MNHEY, SVGAGI. CDR3 size: 13 residues. The CDR3 here is CASSYRQGGRAFF. Here the CDR3 DNA reads TGTGCCAGCAGTTATAGACAGGGAGGAAGAGCTTTCTTT.

The V and J genes are TRBV19 and TRBJ2-7, with D possibly matching TRBD1 (6 bases). In germline, CDR1 is LNHDA, CDR2 SQIVND (reference sequence). This CDR3 is 17 amino acids long. Trimming pared 0 bases from V and 4 bases from J, leaving 19 bases between. CDR3 sequence reads: CASSIDLTGTLSYEQYF. The CDR3 bases are TGTGCCAGTAGTATAGACCTGACCGGGACATTGTCTTACGAGCAGTACTTC.

As DNA, the CDR3 is TGTGCCAGCAGCTTACAGGACAGAATCTACGAGCAGTACTTC. Translating gives CASSLQDRIYEQYF. This chain joins TRBV13 and TRBJ2-7; possible D gene TRBD1, 6 bases. The CDR3 totals 14 residues. Trimming shortened V by 2 bases and J by 3 bases, and 11 bases separated the two germline ends. CDR1 and CDR2 from the germline V gene are PRHDT and FYEKMQ (reference sequence).

The chain is built from TRBV5-6 and TRBJ2-2, with D uncertain. The germline V gene encodes CDR1 SGHDT and CDR2 YYEEEE. The CDR3 consists of 15 residues. The V end was cut by 3 bases, the J end by 3 bases, with 12 bases between. CDR3 nucleotides: TGTGCCAGCAGCTCTTTTAGCAGCGACACCGGGGAGCTGTTTTTT. It translates to CASSSFSSDTGELFF.

The chain uses TRBV7-9 and TRBJ2-5; TRBD2 is a possible D gene (5 bases). CDR3 size: 15 residues. V gave up 5 bases and J gave up 5 bases, with 18 bases separating them. Germline V gene lookup returns CDR1 SEHNR and CDR2 FQNEAQ (reference sequence). The CDR3 DNA sequence: TGTGCCAGCAGCCTAGGGTCCGGGGTTGGGGAGACCCAGTACTTC. Encoded protein: CASSLGSGVGETQYF.

J is TRBJ1-2 and V is TRBV4-2; D might be TRBD1 (5 bases). The length of the CDR3 is 17 residues. CDR1 and CDR2 from the germline V gene are LGHNA and YNFKEQ. Trimming stripped 1 base from V and 4 bases from J, with 19 bases between. Here the CDR3 DNA reads TGTGCCAGCAGCCAAGTTCCACCCGGGGGGTCGGGCTATGGCTACACCTTC. Its translation: CASSQVPPGGSGYGYTF.

In this sample, this clone turned up once. The rearrangement joins TRBV9 to TRBJ2-1; no clear D. V lost 6 bases and J 2 bases, leaving 15 bases between the germline ends. Germline values: CDR1 SGDLS, CDR2 YYNGEE. The CDR3 is made up of 15 amino acids. The chain's CDR3 is CASTQFADPYNEQFF. The CDR3, as DNA: TGTGCCAGCACCCAGTTCGCAGACCCCTACAATGAGCAGTTCTTC.

This sequence joins TRBV19 and TRBJ2-1; D remains ambiguous. V was shortened by 1 base and J by 0 bases, with 7 bases between the two germline ends. The CDR3 length is 15 residues. The germline CDR1 and CDR2 sequences are LNHDA and SQIVND (reference sequence). The CDR3 DNA is TGTGCCAGTAGTATAGCCCCGAGCTCCTACAATGAGCAGTTCTTC. Its translation: CASSIAPSSYNEQFF.

The chain carries TRBV13 and TRBJ2-1, with TRBD2 identical over 13 bases. V shed 5 bases and J 4 bases; nucleotides not matched to a gene: 11. The CDR3 is 18 residues long. Germline V gene sequence: CDR1 PRHDT, CDR2 FYEKMQ (reference sequence). CDR3 DNA sequence: TGTGCCAGCAGCGGCGGAACTAGCGGGGGGGCCAGTTACAATGAGCAGTTCTTC. It yields the protein CASSGGTSGGASYNEQFF. Full variable domain (remainder filled in from reference TRBV13 and TRBJ2-1): AAGVIQSPRHLIKEKRETATLKCYPIPRHDTVYWYQQGPGQDPQFLISFYEKMQSDKGSIPDRFSAQQFSDYHSELNMSSLELGDSALYFCASSGGTSGGASYNEQFFGPGTRLTVL.

This clone was seen a handful of times. The chain recombines TRBV4-1 with TRBJ1-5, with D uncertain. Trimming stripped 0 bases from V and 9 bases from J, with 12 bases between. This CDR3 has 14 amino acids. Germline assignment: CDR1 MGHRA and CDR2 YSYEKL. The CDR3 here is CASSQEGLVRPQHF. In DNA form, the CDR3 reads TGCGCCAGCAGCCAAGAAGGGTTAGTACGGCCCCAGCATTTT.

The chain employs TRBV4-1 and TRBJ2-1; D might be TRBD2 (6 bases). The CDR3 has 13 residues. Deletions cut 1 base from V and 7 bases from J, with 8 bases between. CDR1 is MGHRA, CDR2 YSYEKL, per germline. The CDR3 here is CASSQARGNEQFF. DNA for the CDR3: TGCGCCAGCAGCCAAGCACGGGGGAATGAGCAGTTCTTC.

This rearrangement joins TRBV10-3 to TRBJ1-1; the D is unclear. Trimming took 0 bases from V and 6 from J, leaving 5 bases between them. This CDR3 is built from 12 residues. From germline, CDR1 is ENHRY and CDR2 SYGVKD. CDR3 in DNA: TGTGCCATCAGTGAGTCAAGGGCTGAAGCTTTCTTT. Its protein is CAISESRAEAFF.

This chain connects TRBV5-6 to TRBJ2-7, with 11 bases identical to TRBD1. After removal of 4 bases from V and 2 bases from J, the junction contained 5 bases not matched to a gene. The CDR3 runs 15 residues. CDR1 is SGHDT, CDR2 YYEEEE, per germline. This CDR3 reads CASSVPDRGPYEQYF. Written as DNA, the CDR3 is TGTGCCAGCAGCGTCCCGGACAGGGGGCCCTACGAGCAGTACTTC.

This chain connects TRBV9 to TRBJ1-6; TRBD1 matches 8 bases. CDR3 length equals 16 residues. CDR1 and CDR2 from the germline V gene are SGDLS and YYNGEE. V lost 4 bases and J lost 1; bases outside the gene matches: 4. The CDR3 spells CASSPDRDSYNSPLHF. The CDR3 DNA sequence: TGTGCCAGCAGCCCGGACAGGGATTCCTATAATTCACCCCTCCACTTT.

In nucleotides, the CDR3 is TGTGCCGCCGACGCAGATACGCAGTATTTT. It codes for CAADADTQYF. The rearrangement joins TRBV6-5 to TRBJ2-3; D is undetermined. CDR3 size: 10 residues. Trimming took off 11 bases at V and 4 bases at J, with 7 bases between the two ends. Germline CDR1 reads MNHEY; CDR2 reads SVGAGI.

This clone was seen a handful of times. The V and J genes are TRBV7-4 and TRBJ1-1, with TRBD1 matching 8 bases. With 1 base clipped from V and 1 base from J, the junction kept 2 bases outside the gene matches. CDR1 and CDR2 from the germline V gene are SGHVT and SQSDAQ. The CDR3 length is 15 residues. Written as DNA, the CDR3 is TGTGCCAGCAGCTTAGGCGGACAGGGGAACACTGAAGCTTTCTTT. This codes for CASSLGGQGNTEAFF.

V is TRBV30 and J is TRBJ1-4; D call uncertain. The length of the CDR3 is 14 residues. V was trimmed by 2 bases and J by 4 bases, leaving 11 bases between them. Per germline, CDR1 GTSNPN and CDR2 SVGIG (reference sequence). The CDR3 coding sequence is TGTGCCTGGAGTCTCGGGGATGGTAATGAAAAACTGTTTTTT. Translation: CAWSLGDGNEKLFF.

This chain links TRBV11-2 with TRBJ1-1, with D uncertain. The CDR3 extends over 13 amino acids. Per germline, CDR1 SGHAT and CDR2 FQNNGV. V was clipped by 2 bases and J by 4 bases, with 8 bases between them. In DNA form, the CDR3 reads TGTGCCAGCAGCTTAAGCTGGGGCACTGAAGCTTTCTTT. It encodes CASSLSWGTEAFF.

In this sample, this clone turned up a few times. This sequence joins TRBV6-4 and TRBJ1-1; tentative D call: TRBD1 (5 bases). V lost 7 bases, J lost 3 bases, and 15 bases lay in between. The CDR3 runs to 14 residues. Germline V CDR1 and CDR2: MRHNA, SNTAGT. The CDR3 loop reads CASTSLAGDTEAFF. CDR3 nucleotide sequence: TGTGCCAGCACTTCCCTGGCGGGGGACACTGAAGCTTTCTTT.

This clone was found a few times. The chain uses TRBV4-1 and TRBJ1-1; D is possibly TRBD1 (5 bases). Deletions cut 0 bases from V and 5 bases from J, with 10 bases between. Per the germline V gene, CDR1 is MGHRA and CDR2 is YSYEKL. The CDR3 is made up of 14 amino acids. The CDR3 protein is CASSQDQGLTEAFF. In DNA, the CDR3 is TGCGCCAGCAGCCAAGATCAGGGACTAACTGAAGCTTTCTTT.

The chain is built from TRBV7-2 and TRBJ2-3; D remains ambiguous. Per germline, CDR1 SGHTA and CDR2 FQGNSA. Trimming took off 5 bases at V and 0 bases at J, with 9 bases between the two ends. The CDR3 is made up of 14 amino acids. The CDR3 DNA reads as TGTGCCAGCAGCCAGACCCAGAGCACAGATACGCAGTATTTT. It translates to CASSQTQSTDTQYF.

The rearrangement links TRBV13 to TRBJ2-3; 9 positions match TRBD2. Losses at the gene ends were 4 bases for V and 2 bases for J; bases not matched to a gene: 10. The CDR3 runs 17 residues. The V gene's germline CDR1 is PRHDT and CDR2 FYEKMQ (reference sequence). The CDR3 bases are TGTGCCAGCAGCTCTCGCGCGGGGGGGGTTAACACAGATACGCAGTATTTT. This translates into CASSSRAGGVNTDTQYF.

The rearrangement uses TRBV5-1 and TRBJ1-2, with 8 bases lining up with TRBD1. This CDR3 is built from 14 residues. Per the germline V gene, CDR1 is SGHRS and CDR2 is YFSETQ. With V trimmed by 4 bases and J by 4 bases, 6 bases remained unmatched. CDR3 nucleotides: TGCGCCAGCAGCAACGGACAGGGCCTCTATGGCTACACCTTC. Encoded protein: CASSNGQGLYGYTF. Complete variable domain (other parts from reference TRBV5-1 and TRBJ1-2): KAGVTQTPRYLIKTRGQQVTLSCSPISGHRSVSWYQQTPGQGLQFLFEYFSETQRNKGNFPGRFSGRQFSNSRSEMNVSTLELGDSALYLCASSNGQGLYGYTFGSGTRLTVV.